The 11 T cell receptor beta chains reported below all come from one sample, sequenced in a study of blood T cell repertoires in COVID-19. The protocol was immunoSEQ multiplex PCR, while the TCRdb copy is restricted to in-frame clones and leaves out a portion. Of 250,000 to 350,000 clones in the sample, more than 80% were seen once. Sequencing used peripheral blood. The receptors shown here come from a man aged 18 to 30 who had recovered from COVID-19.

The chain is built from TRBV29-1 and TRBJ1-2; D gene unclear. The CDR3 sequence is 14 residues long. Germline V gene lookup returns CDR1 SQVTM and CDR2 ANQGSEA. Trimming left V 5 bases short and J 6 bases short, with 19 bases between. For the CDR3, the DNA is TGCAGCGTTTCTCAACAGATCCCCCCGGATGGCTACACCTTC. Translated, it gives CSVSQQIPPDGYTF. Full variable domain (missing parts from reference TRBV29-1 and TRBJ1-2): SAVISQKPSRDICQRGTSLTIQCQVDSQVTMMFWYRQQPGQSLTLIATANQGSEATYESGFVIDKFPISRPNLTFSTLTVSNMSPEDSSIYLCSVSQQIPPDGYTFGSGTRLTVV.

The chain joins TRBV10-3 to TRBJ1-1; no clear D. Germline loops: CDR1 ENHRY, CDR2 SYGVKD. Trimming took 7 bases from V and 0 from J, leaving 12 bases between them. This CDR3 comprises 14 residues. CDR3 amino acids: CAIKATRMNTEAFF. As DNA, the CDR3 is TGTGCCATCAAAGCGACCCGAATGAACACTGAAGCTTTCTTT.

In its sample, this clone was seen once. CDR3 protein: CSVEARDRTTDTQYF. The CDR3 nucleotides read TGCAGCGTTGAAGCCAGAGACAGGACCACAGATACGCAGTATTTT. The chain links TRBV29-1 to TRBJ2-3, with a weak D call TRBD1 (6 bases). CDR1 and CDR2 from the germline V gene are SQVTM and ANQGSEA. V was clipped by 1 base and J by 2 bases, with 13 bases between them. The CDR3 has 15 residues.

The genes are TRBV18 and TRBJ1-1; perhaps TRBD1 as D (6 bases). Germline V gene data show CDR1 as KGHSH and CDR2 as LQKENI. This CDR3 comprises 13 residues. Trimming took 6 bases from V and 1 from J, leaving 9 bases between them. CDR3: CASSRDKNTEAFF. CDR3 coding DNA: TGTGCCAGCTCCCGGGACAAGAACACTGAAGCTTTCTTT.

The chain combines TRBV5-1 with TRBJ2-1, with D perhaps TRBD2 (6 bases). Trimming removed 2 bases at V and 9 bases at J, with 12 bases between. There are 13 residues in the CDR3. Germline assignment: CDR1 SGHRS and CDR2 YFSETQ. The CDR3 here is CASSFRERGEQFF. Here the CDR3 DNA reads TGCGCCAGCAGCTTCCGGGAGAGGGGTGAGCAGTTCTTC.

V is TRBV27 and J is TRBJ1-4, with 9 positions matching TRBD1. V dropped 8 bases and J dropped 3; count of bases not matched to a gene: 13. This CDR3 has 17 amino acids. Germline V gives CDR1 MNHEY, CDR2 SMNVEV (reference sequence). The CDR3 reads CASAGTGWTYANEKLFF. CDR3 sequence (DNA): TGTGCCAGCGCCGGGACAGGGTGGACCTACGCTAATGAAAAACTGTTTTTT.

The chain links TRBV2 to TRBJ2-7; 8 nucleotides match TRBD1. In germline, CDR1 is SNHLY, CDR2 FYNNEI. Trimming at V came to 8 bases and at J to 4 bases, leaving 7 bases not matched to a gene. The CDR3 consists of 13 residues. The DNA for the CDR3 is TGTGCCAGCGGACAGGGAAAAGGTTACGAGCAGTACTTC. This encodes CASGQGKGYEQYF. Variable domain in full (rest from reference TRBV2 and TRBJ2-7): EPEVTQTPSHQVTQMGQEVILRCVPISNHLYFYWYRQILGQKVEFLVSFYNNEISEKSEIFDDQFSVERPDGSNFTLKIRSTKLEDSAMYFCASGQGKGYEQYFGPGTRLTVT.

For this clone: One end of the junction is discordant with germline, which a read error may explain. The chain carries TRBV7-7 and TRBJ2-3; 8 positions match TRBD1. This CDR3 is 15 amino acids long. Germline V gene data show CDR1 as SSHAT and CDR2 as FNYEAQ (reference sequence). CDR3: CASSPWTGPTDTQYF. The DNA of the CDR3 is TGTGCTAGCAGCCCATGGACAGGGCCCACAGATACGCAGTATTTT. The complete variable domain, with remaining parts taken from reference TRBV7-7 and TRBJ2-3, reads GAGVSQSPRYKVTKRGQDVTLRCDPISSHATLYWYQQALGQGPEFLTYFNYEAQPDKSGLPSDRFSAERPEGSISTLTIQRTEQRDSAMYRCASSPWTGPTDTQYFGPGTRLTVL.

The rearrangement uses TRBV29-1 and TRBJ1-5; TRBD1 might be the D (5 bases). Germline loops: CDR1 SQVTM, CDR2 ANQGSEA. V lost 4 bases and J 3 bases, leaving 7 bases between the germline ends. The CDR3 is made up of 12 amino acids. CDR3 region: CSVGQINQPQHF. Written as DNA, the CDR3 is TGCAGCGTTGGACAGATCAATCAGCCCCAGCATTTT.

The J gene is TRBJ2-7, the V gene TRBV18, with D perhaps matching TRBD2 (6 bases). Trimming took 6 bases from V and 2 from J, leaving 8 bases between them. CDR1 KGHSH and CDR2 LQKENI come from the germline V gene. This CDR3 is built from 12 residues. CDR3 coding DNA: TGTGCCAGCTCGGAGGGACCCTACGAGCAGTACTTC. Protein product: CASSEGPYEQYF.

The chain joins TRBV7-9 to TRBJ1-2, with TRBD1 matching 9 bases. The CDR3 has 18 amino acids. The germline V gene has CDR1 SEHNR and CDR2 FQNEAQ (reference sequence). Trimming at V came to 5 bases and at J to 2 bases, leaving 15 bases not matched to a gene. CDR3 residues: CASSPSNGQGWVNYGYTF. CDR3 sequence (DNA): TGTGCCAGCAGCCCCTCGAATGGACAGGGGTGGGTGAACTATGGCTACACCTTC.